This T cell receptor (beta chain) was captured by sequencing in a study of T cells after yellow fever vaccination. Whole-study findings and limits: Reappearance after the booster was seen for most primary-vaccination clones, at 95% to 97% CD4 and about 90% CD8. The presence of abundant clonotypes contaminating from the bulk population was possible in FACS-sorted repertoires.

The authors made TCR cDNA by 5'RACE template switching, adding a universal primer site and UMIs. TCRdb used MiXCR to reprocess the 5' RACE reads, holding one entry per CDR3 protein. This sample has around 320,000 distinct CDR3 sequences, with over 3.5% found just once. In this sample, this clonotype turned up many times. Its specificity is not known. There are 15 residues in the CDR3. The ends were cut back, 1 base at V and 4 bases at J, with 14 bases in the middle. The sequenced sample was PBMCs, obtained 15 days after the yellow fever booster vaccination. The J gene is TRBJ2-7, the V gene TRBV12-3 or TRBV12-4, with a possible D match to TRBD1 (6 bases). This TCR derives from a man younger than 30 who received the YFV17D yellow fever vaccine. The CDR3 is CASSLGAGQLYEQYF. The CDR3 DNA is TGTGCCAGCAGTTTAGGGGCTGGACAGCTATACGAGCAGTACTTC.